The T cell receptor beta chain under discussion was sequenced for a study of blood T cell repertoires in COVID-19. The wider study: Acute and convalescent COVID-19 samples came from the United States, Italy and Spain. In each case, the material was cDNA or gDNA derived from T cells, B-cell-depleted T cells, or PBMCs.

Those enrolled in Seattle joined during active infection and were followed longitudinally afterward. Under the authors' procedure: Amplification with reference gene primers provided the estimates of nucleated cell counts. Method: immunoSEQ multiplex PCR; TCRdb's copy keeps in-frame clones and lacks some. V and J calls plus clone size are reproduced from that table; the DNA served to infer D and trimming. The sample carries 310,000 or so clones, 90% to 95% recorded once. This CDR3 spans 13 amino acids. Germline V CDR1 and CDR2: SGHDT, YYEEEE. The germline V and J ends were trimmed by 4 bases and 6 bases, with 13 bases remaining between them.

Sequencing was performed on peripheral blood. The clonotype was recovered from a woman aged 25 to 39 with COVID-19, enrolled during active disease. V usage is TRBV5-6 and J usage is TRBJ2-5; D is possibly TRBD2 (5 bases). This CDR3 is CASSQPNGKTQYF. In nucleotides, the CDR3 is TGTGCCAGCAGCCAACCCAACGGGAAGACCCAGTACTTC.